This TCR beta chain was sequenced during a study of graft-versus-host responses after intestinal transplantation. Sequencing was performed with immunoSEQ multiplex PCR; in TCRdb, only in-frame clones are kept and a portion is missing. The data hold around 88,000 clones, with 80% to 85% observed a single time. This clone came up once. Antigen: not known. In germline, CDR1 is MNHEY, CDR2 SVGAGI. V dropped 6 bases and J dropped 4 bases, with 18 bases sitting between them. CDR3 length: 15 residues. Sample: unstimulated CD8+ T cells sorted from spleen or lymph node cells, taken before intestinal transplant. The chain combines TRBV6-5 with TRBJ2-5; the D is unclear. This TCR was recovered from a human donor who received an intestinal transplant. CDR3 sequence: CASSHTIWTGETQYF. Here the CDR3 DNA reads TGTGCCAGCAGCCATACAATTTGGACCGGAGAGACCCAGTACTTC.